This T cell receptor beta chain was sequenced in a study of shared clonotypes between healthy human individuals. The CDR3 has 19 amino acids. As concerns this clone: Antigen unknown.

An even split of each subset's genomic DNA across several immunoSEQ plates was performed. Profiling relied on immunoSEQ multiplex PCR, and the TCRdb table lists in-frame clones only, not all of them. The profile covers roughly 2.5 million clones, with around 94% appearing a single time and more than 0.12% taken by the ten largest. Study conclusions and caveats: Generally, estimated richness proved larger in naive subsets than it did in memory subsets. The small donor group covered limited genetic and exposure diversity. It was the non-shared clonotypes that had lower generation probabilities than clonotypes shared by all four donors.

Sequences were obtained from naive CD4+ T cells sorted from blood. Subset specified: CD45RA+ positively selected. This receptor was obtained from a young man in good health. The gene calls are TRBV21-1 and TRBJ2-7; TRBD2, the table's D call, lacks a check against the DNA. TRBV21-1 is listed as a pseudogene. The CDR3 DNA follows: TGTGCCAGCAGCAAAATTATGAGGTCTGGCGGGGGCAATGGTTACGAGCAGTACTTC. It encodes CASSKIMRSGGGNGYEQYF.